The rows below give T cell receptor beta chains drawn from one sample of a study of esophageal squamous cell carcinoma under preoperative chemotherapy. Via MiXCR, TCRdb re-called the PCR reads, giving one row per CDR3 protein. The sample gives approximately 19,000 distinct CDR3 sequences, around 45% of which show up once; roughly 30% is in the top ten. This sample was taken from a patient given preoperative chemotherapy. The source is a human donor with esophageal squamous cell carcinoma. The donor label of this sample is uncertain. The CDR3 runs from the conserved cysteine through the conserved F or W. The D gene is left open where the match is weak. Size tells how often a clone was seen (once, few, many) or the class of an expanded clone, and some rows leave it out.

V gene: TRBV27
J gene: TRBJ2-3
D gene: TRBD1
clone size: once
CDR3 DNA: TGTGCCAGCAGTTCCCAGACAGGGGGGGAAGATACGCAGTATTTT
CDR3 protein: CASSSQTGGEDTQYF

V gene: TRBV7-8
J gene: TRBJ2-1
D gene: TRBD1
clone size: -
CDR3 DNA: TGTGCCAGCAGCTTCGTCCAGGGGACAGGGGTCTTCTACGAGCAGTTCTTC
CDR3 protein: CASSFVQGTGVFYEQFF

V gene: TRBV7-2
J gene: TRBJ2-7
D gene: TRBD2
clone size: -
CDR3 DNA: TGTGCCAGCAGCTCTCCGGGACTAGCGGCCTACGAGCAGTACTTC
CDR3 protein: CASSSPGLAAYEQYF

V gene: TRBV19
J gene: TRBJ1-2
D gene: -
clone size: -
CDR3 DNA: TGTGCCAGTATGGGGAACTATGGCTACACCTTC
CDR3 protein: CASMGNYGYTF

V gene: TRBV6-1
J gene: TRBJ2-4
D gene: -
clone size: once
CDR3 DNA: TGTGCCAGCAGTGCCTTGGGCCTGTGCGGCACAAACACGCAGTACTTT
CDR3 protein: CASSALGLCGTNTQYF

V gene: TRBV4-1
J gene: TRBJ2-7
D gene: -
clone size: many
CDR3 DNA: TGCGCCAGCAGCCAAGACCCAGGTCGGTACGAGCAGTACTTC
CDR3 protein: CASSQDPGRYEQYF

V gene: TRBV10-3
J gene: TRBJ2-5
D gene: -
clone size: -
CDR3 DNA: TGTGCCATCGGGGGGTCGGCCTTCGGAGCGACCCAGTTTTTC
CDR3 protein: CAIGGSAFGATQFF

V gene: TRBV6-1
J gene: TRBJ2-3
D gene: -
clone size: -
CDR3 DNA: TGTGCCAGCACCAACCGGGGGCAAACAGATACGCAGTATTTT
CDR3 protein: CASTNRGQTDTQYF

V gene: TRBV7-3
J gene: TRBJ2-1
D gene: TRBD2
clone size: -
CDR3 DNA: TGTGCCAGCAGTCGGACTAGCGGGAGCAATGAGCAGTTCTTC
CDR3 protein: CASSRTSGSNEQFF

V gene: TRBV11-3
J gene: TRBJ1-1
D gene: TRBD1
clone size: -
CDR3 DNA: TGTGCCAGCACCGTCGGGACAGGGCAATGTGCTGACTCTGGAGCTTTCTTT
CDR3 protein: CASTVGTGQCADSGAFF

V gene: TRBV24-1
J gene: TRBJ2-7
D gene: TRBD1
clone size: many
CDR3 DNA: TGTGCCACCAGTGACCCCGGACAGGGGTCCTACGAGCAGTACTTC
CDR3 protein: CATSDPGQGSYEQYF

V gene: TRBV6-5
J gene: TRBJ2-2
D gene: -
clone size: -
CDR3 DNA: TGTGCCAGCAGCTACAAGGGAGCGAGCACCGGGGCGCTGTTTTTT
CDR3 protein: CASSYKGASTGALFF

V gene: TRBV3-1
J gene: TRBJ1-1
D gene: -
clone size: -
CDR3 DNA: TGTGCCAGCAGCCCTACGAACACTGAAGCTTTCTTT
CDR3 protein: CASSPTNTEAFF

V gene: TRBV12-3/TRBV12-4
J gene: TRBJ2-3
D gene: -
clone size: -
CDR3 DNA: TGTGGCAGCACGGGGGACAGTGCCACAAACACGCAGTATTTT
CDR3 protein: CGSTGDSATNTQYF

V gene: TRBV19
J gene: TRBJ2-3
D gene: TRBD2
clone size: -
CDR3 DNA: TGTGCCAGTAGTATAGAGACTAGCGGGTTCACAGATACGCAGTATTTT
CDR3 protein: CASSIETSGFTDTQYF

V gene: TRBV19
J gene: TRBJ2-4
D gene: TRBD1
clone size: -
CDR3 DNA: TGTGCCAGTACCCCTAAGGGACAGGGGGCATGGAACATTCAGTACTTC
CDR3 protein: CASTPKGQGAWNIQYF

V gene: TRBV4-1
J gene: TRBJ2-3
D gene: -
clone size: -
CDR3 DNA: TGCGCCAGCAGCCAAGATGGCGCAGGGTCCTACACAGATACGCAGTATTTT
CDR3 protein: CASSQDGAGSYTDTQYF

V gene: TRBV27
J gene: TRBJ2-3
D gene: -
clone size: -
CDR3 DNA: TGTGCGAGCAGTTTATCTGTGGGCCCAGATACGCAGTACTTT
CDR3 protein: CASSLSVGPDTQYF

V gene: TRBV12-3/TRBV12-4
J gene: TRBJ2-7
D gene: -
clone size: many
CDR3 DNA: TGTGCCAGCAGTTTTGGCAGGTTTACGTACGAGCAGTACTTC
CDR3 protein: CASSFGRFTYEQYF

V gene: TRBV11-3
J gene: TRBJ2-1
D gene: TRBD2
clone size: once
CDR3 DNA: TGTGCCAGCAGCTTAGGGGCTAGCGGAGTCGATGAGCAGTTCTTC
CDR3 protein: CASSLGASGVDEQFF

V gene: TRBV3-1
J gene: TRBJ2-3
D gene: TRBD2
clone size: once
CDR3 DNA: TGTGCCAGCAACCCTAGCGGGAGGGCCCCAGATACGCAGTATTTT
CDR3 protein: CASNPSGRAPDTQYF

V gene: TRBV7-8
J gene: TRBJ2-1
D gene: -
clone size: few
CDR3 DNA: TGTGCCAGTCTCGACCTAACCTCGCCCTACAATGAGCAGTTCTTC
CDR3 protein: CASLDLTSPYNEQFF

V gene: TRBV5-4
J gene: TRBJ2-1
D gene: TRBD2
clone size: medium-sized
CDR3 DNA: TGTGCCAGCAGTGATAGCGGGACGAGCTCCTACAATGAGCAGTTCTTC
CDR3 protein: CASSDSGTSSYNEQFF

V gene: TRBV5-6
J gene: TRBJ2-3
D gene: TRBD2
clone size: few
CDR3 DNA: TGTGCCAGCAGCTTGGAAACGGGAGGGTCGGCAGATACGCAGTATTTT
CDR3 protein: CASSLETGGSADTQYF

V gene: TRBV11-2
J gene: TRBJ2-4
D gene: -
clone size: few
CDR3 DNA: TGTGCCAGCAGCGCGGAGATGTCAGACATTCAGTACTTC
CDR3 protein: CASSAEMSDIQYF

V gene: TRBV19
J gene: TRBJ2-3
D gene: TRBD1
clone size: few
CDR3 DNA: TGTGCCAGTAGCATACAAAGGGACAGCTACACAGATACGCAGTATTTT
CDR3 protein: CASSIQRDSYTDTQYF

V gene: TRBV11-3
J gene: TRBJ2-2
D gene: -
clone size: many
CDR3 DNA: TGTGCCAGCAGCGAAGGTTCGGGAACCGGGGAGCTGTTTTTT
CDR3 protein: CASSEGSGTGELFF

V gene: TRBV6-1
J gene: TRBJ2-3
D gene: -
clone size: -
CDR3 DNA: TGTGCCAGCAGGGTGTCTGGGGGGAGTGGCAAAGATACGCAGTATTTC
CDR3 protein: CASRVSGGSGKDTQYF

V gene: TRBV6-4
J gene: TRBJ2-2
D gene: TRBD2
clone size: -
CDR3 DNA: TGTGCCAGCAGTGACCTGGCGCGGGAGTCCGGGGAGCTGTATTTT
CDR3 protein: CASSDLARESGELYF

V gene: TRBV15
J gene: TRBJ2-7
D gene: TRBD1
clone size: few
CDR3 DNA: TGTGCCACCAGCTGGGACAGGGGGCAAGAGCAGTACTTC
CDR3 protein: CATSWDRGQEQYF

V gene: TRBV7-6
J gene: TRBJ2-1
D gene: -
clone size: few
CDR3 DNA: TGTGCCAGCAGCTCCGCCTGGGCGTACCCCCCCTACAATGAGCAGTTCTTC
CDR3 protein: CASSSAWAYPPYNEQFF

V gene: TRBV7-8
J gene: TRBJ2-7
D gene: -
clone size: -
CDR3 DNA: TGTGCCAGCAGCTTAGCAATCGGTAGATTACGTTTCTCCTACGAGCAGTACTTC
CDR3 protein: CASSLAIGRLRFSYEQYF

V gene: TRBV7-6
J gene: TRBJ2-7
D gene: -
clone size: -
CDR3 DNA: TGTGCCAGCAGCTTAGACCTGGGTTTCTCCTACGAGCAGTACTTC
CDR3 protein: CASSLDLGFSYEQYF

V gene: TRBV6-1
J gene: TRBJ2-3
D gene: -
clone size: -
CDR3 DNA: TGTGCCAGCAGTGGATGGGGGCAAGCGGCAGATACGCAGTATTTT
CDR3 protein: CASSGWGQAADTQYF

V gene: TRBV7-3
J gene: TRBJ2-1
D gene: TRBD2
clone size: few
CDR3 DNA: TGTGCCAGCAGTGCGCAGGGAGGACTAGCGGGTGGCAATGAGCAGTTCTTC
CDR3 protein: CASSAQGGLAGGNEQFF

V gene: TRBV7-6
J gene: TRBJ2-5
D gene: -
clone size: -
CDR3 DNA: TGTGCCAGCAGCTCGCCGGTACAAGAGACCCAGTACTTC
CDR3 protein: CASSSPVQETQYF

V gene: TRBV12-3/TRBV12-4
J gene: TRBJ2-1
D gene: TRBD1
clone size: -
CDR3 DNA: TGTGCCAGCAGTTTTCGGGACAGAGACAATGAGCAGTTCTTC
CDR3 protein: CASSFRDRDNEQFF

V gene: TRBV27
J gene: TRBJ2-2
D gene: TRBD2
clone size: -
CDR3 DNA: TGTGCCAGCAGTCCAGGGACTAGCGGGAGTGTTCGAACCGGGGAGCTGTTTTTT
CDR3 protein: CASSPGTSGSVRTGELFF

V gene: TRBV7-8
J gene: TRBJ2-1
D gene: TRBD1
clone size: -
CDR3 DNA: TGTGCCAGCAGCTTAGCGGGGATAGGGGGCATTGAGCAGTTCTTC
CDR3 protein: CASSLAGIGGIEQFF

V gene: TRBV5-4
J gene: TRBJ2-7
D gene: TRBD1
clone size: -
CDR3 DNA: TGTGCCAGCAGCCATGACAGGGGGGCCTACGAGCAGTACTTC
CDR3 protein: CASSHDRGAYEQYF

V gene: TRBV12-3/TRBV12-4
J gene: TRBJ2-1
D gene: TRBD2
clone size: -
CDR3 DNA: TGTGCCAGTAGACTAGCAGAAACCTACAATGAGCAGTTCTTC
CDR3 protein: CASRLAETYNEQFF

V gene: TRBV7-7
J gene: TRBJ2-3
D gene: TRBD2
clone size: -
CDR3 DNA: TGTGCCAGCAGCCAAACTAGCGCAACCACAGATACGCAGTATTTT
CDR3 protein: CASSQTSATTDTQYF

V gene: TRBV27
J gene: TRBJ2-1
D gene: TRBD2
clone size: -
CDR3 DNA: TGTGCCAGCAGTCCAGGATGGACTAGCGGGATCAATGAGCAGTTCTTC
CDR3 protein: CASSPGWTSGINEQFF

V gene: TRBV11-2
J gene: TRBJ2-1
D gene: -
clone size: medium-sized
CDR3 DNA: TGTGCCAGCAGCCAAACTAGAATCAACGATGAGCAGTTCTTC
CDR3 protein: CASSQTRINDEQFF

V gene: TRBV7-6
J gene: TRBJ2-1
D gene: -
clone size: few
CDR3 DNA: TGTGCCAGCAGCTTCGGCGGGGCCTACAATGAGCAGTTCTTC
CDR3 protein: CASSFGGAYNEQFF

V gene: TRBV7-9
J gene: TRBJ2-5
D gene: -
clone size: few
CDR3 DNA: TGTGCCAGCAGCTCAGGACACCGCAGTGAACAAGAGACCCAGTACTTC
CDR3 protein: CASSSGHRSEQETQYF

V gene: TRBV7-9
J gene: TRBJ2-5
D gene: TRBD2
clone size: many
CDR3 DNA: TGTGCCAGCAGCCGGGGGACTAGCGGTTGGGAGACCCAGTACTTC
CDR3 protein: CASSRGTSGWETQYF

V gene: TRBV7-9
J gene: TRBJ2-7
D gene: -
clone size: -
CDR3 DNA: TGTGCCAGCAGCTTAGTGGGGGGGGCCGAGCAGTACTTC
CDR3 protein: CASSLVGGAEQYF

V gene: TRBV4-2
J gene: TRBJ2-7
D gene: -
clone size: -
CDR3 DNA: TGTGCCAGCAGCCAAGATTCGACCCGGATAAGCGGACGCTCCTACGAGCAGTACTTC
CDR3 protein: CASSQDSTRISGRSYEQYF

V gene: TRBV7-2
J gene: TRBJ2-3
D gene: -
clone size: -
CDR3 DNA: TGTGCCAGCAGCTTAGCGCGGACAGGAGAGCGGGTTTTTGCGCAGTATTTC
CDR3 protein: CASSLARTGERVFAQYF